The rows below give T cell receptor beta chains drawn from one sample of a study of blood T cell repertoires in COVID-19. The assay was immunoSEQ multiplex PCR, and TCRdb's table has in-frame clones only and misses some. The table lists 250,000 to 300,000 clones, nearly 90% of them singletons. The sequenced sample was peripheral blood. The receptors derive from a woman aged 25 to 39 with COVID-19, enrolled during active disease. The CDR3 runs from the conserved cysteine through the conserved F or W. A D gene is named only where the DNA matches it firmly. Only part of the rows carry a size: once, few, many, or a class if the clone is expanded.

V gene	J gene	D gene	clone size	CDR3 protein	CDR3 DNA
TRBV2	TRBJ1-4	TRBD1	few	CASSGTRGRGNEKLFF	TGTGCCAGCAGTGGCACCAGGGGGCGGGGTAATGAAAAACTGTTTTTT
TRBV6-5	TRBJ1-2	TRBD1	-	CATGGFANYGYTF	TGTGCCACAGGGGGATTTGCTAACTATGGCTACACCTTC
TRBV2	TRBJ2-5	-	-	CASSDWAPKETQYF	TGTGCCAGCAGTGATTGGGCCCCGAAAGAGACCCAGTACTTC
TRBV11-2	TRBJ2-7	-	-	CASSLGDGQIFYEQYF	TGTGCCAGCAGCTTGGGAGACGGACAGATTTTCTACGAGCAGTACTTC
TRBV4-1	TRBJ1-1	TRBD1	-	CASSAGDSDEAFF	TGCGCCAGCAGCGCCGGGGACAGCGATGAAGCTTTCTTT
TRBV4-1	TRBJ1-1	TRBD1	-	CASSQAWMGQELEAFF	TGCGCCAGCAGCCAAGCCTGGATGGGACAGGAGCTTGAAGCTTTCTTT
TRBV5-1	TRBJ1-2	-	-	CASSLEDSRYGYTF	TGCGCCAGCAGCTTGGAAGACAGCCGGTATGGCTACACCTTC
TRBV7-6	TRBJ1-5	-	once	CASSLGADQPQHF	TGTGCCAGCAGCTTAGGAGCTGATCAGCCCCAGCATTTT
TRBV5-5	TRBJ1-2	-	once	CASSSIQGPGNYGYTF	TGTGCCAGCAGCTCGATACAGGGCCCGGGGAACTATGGCTACACCTTC
TRBV19	TRBJ1-4	TRBD1	few	CASSDRGVATNEKLFF	TGTGCCAGTAGTGACAGGGGAGTCGCAACTAATGAAAAACTGTTTTTT
TRBV6-5	TRBJ1-6	-	-	CASRIGGVHSPLHF	TGTGCCAGCAGAATAGGGGGAGTTCATTCACCCCTCCACTTT
TRBV4-1	TRBJ2-7	TRBD2	-	CASSQETGAGVSYEQYF	TGCGCCAGCAGCCAAGAAACGGGAGCGGGGGTCTCCTACGAGCAGTACTTC
TRBV5-5	TRBJ1-4	TRBD1	-	CASSLAGTDLEKLFF	TGTGCCAGCAGCCTTGCAGGGACAGACCTTGAAAAACTGTTTTTT
TRBV4-2	TRBJ1-1	-	-	CASSPSEVWTEAFF	TGTGCCAGCAGCCCTTCGGAGGTATGGACTGAAGCTTTCTTT
TRBV2	TRBJ1-2	TRBD1	few	CASRNTGTADGYTF	TGTGCCAGCAGAAACACCGGGACAGCAGATGGCTACACCTTC
TRBV19	TRBJ2-7	TRBD2	-	CASSAVWGLTPYEQYF	TGTGCCAGTAGTGCGGTTTGGGGACTAACACCTTACGAGCAGTACTTC
TRBV5-1	TRBJ1-2	-	-	CASSSDGGAEYGYTF	TGCGCCAGCAGCTCGGACGGAGGGGCCGAATATGGCTACACCTTC
TRBV23-1	TRBJ1-5	TRBD1	-	CASSQSTGDQPQHF	TGCGCCAGCAGTCAATCAACAGGGGATCAGCCCCAGCATTTT
TRBV3-1/TRBV3-2	TRBJ1-1	-	-	CASSPSHMDTEAFF	TGTGCCAGCAGCCCATCCCACATGGACACTGAAGCTTTCTTT